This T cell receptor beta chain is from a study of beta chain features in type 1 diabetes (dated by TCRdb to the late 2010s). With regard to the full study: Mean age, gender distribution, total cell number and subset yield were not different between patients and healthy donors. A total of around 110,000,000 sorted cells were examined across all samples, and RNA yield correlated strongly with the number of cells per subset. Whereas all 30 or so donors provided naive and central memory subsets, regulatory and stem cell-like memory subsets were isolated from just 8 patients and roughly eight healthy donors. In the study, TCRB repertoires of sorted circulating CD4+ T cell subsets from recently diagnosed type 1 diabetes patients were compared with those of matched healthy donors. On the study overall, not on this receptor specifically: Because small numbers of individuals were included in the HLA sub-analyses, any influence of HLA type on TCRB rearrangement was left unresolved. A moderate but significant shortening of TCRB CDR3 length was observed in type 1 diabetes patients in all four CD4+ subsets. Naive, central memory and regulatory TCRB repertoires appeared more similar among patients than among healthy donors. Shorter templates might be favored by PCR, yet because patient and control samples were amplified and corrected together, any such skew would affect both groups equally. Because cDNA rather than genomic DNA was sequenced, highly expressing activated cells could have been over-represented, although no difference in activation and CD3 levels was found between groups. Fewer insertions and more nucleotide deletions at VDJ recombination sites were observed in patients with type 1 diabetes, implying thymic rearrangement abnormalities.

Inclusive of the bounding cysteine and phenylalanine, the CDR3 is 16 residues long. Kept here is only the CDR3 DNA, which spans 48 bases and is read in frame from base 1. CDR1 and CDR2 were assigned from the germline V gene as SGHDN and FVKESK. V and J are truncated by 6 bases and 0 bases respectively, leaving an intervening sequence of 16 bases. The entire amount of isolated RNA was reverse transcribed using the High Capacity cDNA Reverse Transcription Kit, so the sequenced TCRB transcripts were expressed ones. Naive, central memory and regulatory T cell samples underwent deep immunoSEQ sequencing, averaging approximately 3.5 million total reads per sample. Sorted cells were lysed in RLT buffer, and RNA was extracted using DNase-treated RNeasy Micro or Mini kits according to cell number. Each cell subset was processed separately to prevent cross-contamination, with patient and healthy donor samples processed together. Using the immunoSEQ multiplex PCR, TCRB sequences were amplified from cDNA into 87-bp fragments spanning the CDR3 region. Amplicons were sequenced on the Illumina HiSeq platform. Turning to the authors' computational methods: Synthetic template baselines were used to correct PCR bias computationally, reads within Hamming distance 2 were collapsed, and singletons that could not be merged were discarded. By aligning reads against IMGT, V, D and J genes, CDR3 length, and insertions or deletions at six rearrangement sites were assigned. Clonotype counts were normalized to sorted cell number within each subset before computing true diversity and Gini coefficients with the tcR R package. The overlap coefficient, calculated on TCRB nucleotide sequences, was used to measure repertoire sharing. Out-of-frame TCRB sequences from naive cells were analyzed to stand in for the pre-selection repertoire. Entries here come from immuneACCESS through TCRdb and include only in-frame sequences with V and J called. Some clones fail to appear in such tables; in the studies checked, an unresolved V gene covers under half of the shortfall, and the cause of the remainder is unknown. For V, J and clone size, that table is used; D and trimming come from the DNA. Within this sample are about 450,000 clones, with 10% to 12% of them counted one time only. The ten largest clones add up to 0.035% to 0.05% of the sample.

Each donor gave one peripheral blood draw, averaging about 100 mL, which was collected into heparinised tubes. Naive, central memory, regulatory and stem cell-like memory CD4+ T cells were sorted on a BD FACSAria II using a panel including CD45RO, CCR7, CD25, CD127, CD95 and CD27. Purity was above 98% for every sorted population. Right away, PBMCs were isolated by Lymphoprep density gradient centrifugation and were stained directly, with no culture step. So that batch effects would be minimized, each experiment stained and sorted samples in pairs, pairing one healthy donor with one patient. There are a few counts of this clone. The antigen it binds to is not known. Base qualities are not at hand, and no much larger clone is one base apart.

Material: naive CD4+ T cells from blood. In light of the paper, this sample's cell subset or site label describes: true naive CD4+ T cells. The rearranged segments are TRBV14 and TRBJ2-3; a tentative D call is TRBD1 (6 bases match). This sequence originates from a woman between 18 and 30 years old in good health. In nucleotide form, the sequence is TGTGCCAGCAGTTCCAAGACAGGCACTAGCACAGATACGCAGTATTTT. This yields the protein CASSSKTGTSTDTQYF.